These T cell receptor beta chains were read from a single sample in a study of T cells in narcolepsy. Measured with immunoSEQ multiplex PCR; TCRdb has only the in-frame clones, and not every one. The table records nearly 35,000 clones, 80% of them present only once. The specimen was memory (CD45RA-) CD4+ T cells from blood. Every receptor here comes from a human donor in good health. The CDR3 runs from the conserved cysteine through the conserved F or W. The order of the fields is V gene, J gene, CDR3 protein.

>TRBV11-3|TRBJ2-1
CASSLERTAYNEQFF
>TRBV4-3|TRBJ2-1
CASSQAPGSSYNEQFF
>TRBV6-5|TRBJ1-6
CASSPGQHNSPLHF
>TRBV11-3|TRBJ2-2
CASSLVSGPAGELFF
>TRBV28|TRBJ2-1
CASSLSQGFREQFF
>TRBV5-1|TRBJ2-1
CAGSSVIIAGTYNEQFF
>TRBV18|TRBJ2-3
CASSLGLAATDTQYF
>TRBV15|TRBJ2-2
CATSRLRGGRTGELFF
>TRBV10-3|TRBJ2-7
CAISESGDRILTYEQYF
>TRBV11-2|TRBJ1-1
CASSSGGQVITEAFF
>TRBV5-5|TRBJ2-1
CASSKGGNSYNEQFF